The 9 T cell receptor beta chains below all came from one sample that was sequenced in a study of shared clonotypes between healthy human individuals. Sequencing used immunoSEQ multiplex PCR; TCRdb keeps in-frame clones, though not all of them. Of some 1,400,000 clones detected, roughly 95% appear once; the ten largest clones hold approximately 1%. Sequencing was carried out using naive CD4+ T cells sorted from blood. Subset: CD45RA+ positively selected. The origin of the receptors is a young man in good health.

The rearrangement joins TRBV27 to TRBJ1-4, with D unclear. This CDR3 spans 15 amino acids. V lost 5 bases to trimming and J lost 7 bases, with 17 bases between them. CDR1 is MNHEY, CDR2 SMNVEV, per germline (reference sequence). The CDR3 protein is CASSPISTVPEKLFF. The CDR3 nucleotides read TGTGCCAGCAGTCCTATCTCGACGGTGCCTGAAAAACTGTTTTTT.

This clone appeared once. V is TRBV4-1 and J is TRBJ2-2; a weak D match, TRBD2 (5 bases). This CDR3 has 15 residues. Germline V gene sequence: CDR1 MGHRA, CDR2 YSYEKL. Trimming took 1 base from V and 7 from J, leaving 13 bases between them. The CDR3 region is CASSQGDGNVGELFF. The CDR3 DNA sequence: TGCGCCAGCAGCCAAGGCGACGGGAACGTCGGGGAGCTGTTTTTT.

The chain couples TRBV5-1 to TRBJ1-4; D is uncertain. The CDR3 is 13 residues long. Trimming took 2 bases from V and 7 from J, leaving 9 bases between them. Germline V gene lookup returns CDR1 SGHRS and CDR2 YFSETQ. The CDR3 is CASSFDLAEKLFF. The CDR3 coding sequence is TGCGCCAGCAGCTTTGACCTCGCTGAAAAACTGTTTTTT. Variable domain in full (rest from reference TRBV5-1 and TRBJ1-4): KAGVTQTPRYLIKTRGQQVTLSCSPISGHRSVSWYQQTPGQGLQFLFEYFSETQRNKGNFPGRFSGRQFSNSRSEMNVSTLELGDSALYLCASSFDLAEKLFFGSGTQLSVL.

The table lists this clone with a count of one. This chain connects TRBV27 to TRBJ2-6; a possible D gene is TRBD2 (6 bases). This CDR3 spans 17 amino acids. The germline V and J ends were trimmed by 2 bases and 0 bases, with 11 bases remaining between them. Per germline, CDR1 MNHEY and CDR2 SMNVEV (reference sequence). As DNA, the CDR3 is TGTGCCAGCAGTTTAATGGGAGGCAGCTCTGGGGCCAACGTCCTGACTTTC. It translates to CASSLMGGSSGANVLTF.

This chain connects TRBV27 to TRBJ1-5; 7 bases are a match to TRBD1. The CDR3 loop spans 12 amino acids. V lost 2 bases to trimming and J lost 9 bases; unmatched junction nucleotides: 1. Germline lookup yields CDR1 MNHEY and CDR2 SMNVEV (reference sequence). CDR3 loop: CASSLRTGPQHF. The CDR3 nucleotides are TGTGCCAGCAGTTTAAGGACAGGGCCCCAGCATTTT.

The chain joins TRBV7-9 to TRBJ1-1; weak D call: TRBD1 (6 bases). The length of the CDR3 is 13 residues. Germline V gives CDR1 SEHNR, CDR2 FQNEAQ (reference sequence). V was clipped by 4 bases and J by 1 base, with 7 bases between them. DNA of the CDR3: TGTGCCAGCAGCTGGACAGAGAACACTGAAGCTTTCTTT. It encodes CASSWTENTEAFF.

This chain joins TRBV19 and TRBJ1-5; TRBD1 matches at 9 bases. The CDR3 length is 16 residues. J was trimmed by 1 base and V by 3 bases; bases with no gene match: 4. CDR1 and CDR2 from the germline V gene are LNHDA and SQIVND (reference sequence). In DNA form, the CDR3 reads TGTGCCAGTAGTATGACAGGGGGGAGCAGCAATCAGCCCCAGCATTTT. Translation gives CASSMTGGSSNQPQHF.

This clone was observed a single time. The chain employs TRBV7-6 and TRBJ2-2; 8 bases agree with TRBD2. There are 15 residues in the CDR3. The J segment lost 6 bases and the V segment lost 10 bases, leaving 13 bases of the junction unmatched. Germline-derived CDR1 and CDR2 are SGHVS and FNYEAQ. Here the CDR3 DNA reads TGTGCCACCCTGTCGGGGGGGGAGGTATCCGGGGAGCTGTTTTTT. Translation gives CATLSGGEVSGELFF.

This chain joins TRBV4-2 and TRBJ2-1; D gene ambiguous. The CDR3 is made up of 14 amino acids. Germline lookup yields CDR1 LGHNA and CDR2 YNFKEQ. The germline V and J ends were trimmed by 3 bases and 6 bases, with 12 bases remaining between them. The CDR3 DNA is TGTGCCAGCAGCCAGCTCCCCGTCCTCAATGAGCAGTTCTTC. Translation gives CASSQLPVLNEQFF.